This TCR beta chain was documented in a study of T cell repertoires in cytomegalovirus infection. On the study more broadly: Public signatures in TCR beta pointed to CMV infection and matching HLA type.

The V end was cut by 4 bases, the J end by 0 bases, with 13 bases between. CDR1 is SGHRS, CDR2 YFSETQ, per germline. This CDR3 contains 15 residues. MiXCR, run by TCRdb on the reads, gives a single entry per CDR3 protein. Of 650,000 to 850,000 distinct CDR3 sequences detected, around 29% appear once; the ten largest clones hold 10% to 15%. Study-wide points: The ex vivo response showed dominance by HLA-C-restricted CMV-specific TCR beta clonotypes.

This clonotype has just one count. Its antigen is currently unknown. J is TRBJ1-1 and V is TRBV5-1; D is possibly TRBD1 (5 bases). Sequencing was performed on cultured CD8+ T cells from PBMCs, taken from culture after CMV antigen stimulation. The TCR sequence derives from a human donor in good health (CMV status not recorded). Some clones in this sample may be carry-over from other donors' samples. The CDR3 sequence: CASSVTDSMNTEAFF. Written as DNA, the CDR3 is TGCGCCAGCAGCGTGACAGATTCCATGAACACTGAAGCTTTCTTT.